The 25 T cell receptor beta chains reported below all come from one sample, sequenced in a study of human T cells and chemical hapten exposure (dated by TCRdb to the early 2020s). Library preparation employed RACE. Instrument on record: NextSeq 500. TCRdb passed the public sequencing reads through fastp at Q25 and MiXCR, retaining productive beta sequences. A single entry per CDR3 protein holds the most common genes and DNA from its merged rows. For this sample there are 87,000 or so distinct CDR3 sequences; roughly a tenth appear just once. 3% to 4.5% of the sample lies in the top ten. The time point label for this specimen denotes: pre-sensitization, week 0. The label giving this sample's treatment or condition can be read as: therapeutic diphenylcyclopropenone sensitization with weekly scalp DPC. This material consisted of whole blood, taken in connection with sensitization to the hapten diphenylcyclopropenone (DPC). These receptors originate from a woman aged 40 to 50 with alopecia areata. Some clones in this sample may be carry-over from other donors' samples.

The chain recombines TRBV3-1 with TRBJ1-2; 9 bases are a match to TRBD1. The CDR3 covers 15 residues. V was pared by 4 bases and J by 10 bases, with 13 bases of the junction left unmatched. Germline assignment: CDR1 LGHDT and CDR2 YNNKEL (reference sequence). CDR3 protein: CASSPPGQGRSNYTF. The CDR3 DNA reads as TGTGCCAGCAGCCCCCCGGGACAGGGAAGGAGCAACTACACCTTC.

The chain links TRBV7-2 to TRBJ2-3, with a possible D match to TRBD2 (7 bases). Trimming took off 5 bases at V and 3 bases at J, with 24 bases between the two ends. CDR3 size: 18 residues. Germline values: CDR1 SGHTA, CDR2 FQGNSA. The CDR3, as DNA: TGTGCCAGCAGCCTATTCGGGGGGCCCCGGTACACTACAGATACGCAGTATTTT. It specifies CASSLFGGPRYTTDTQYF. The whole variable domain, filled in from reference TRBV7-2 and TRBJ2-3, reads GAGVSQSPSNKVTEKGKDVELRCDPISGHTALYWYRQSLGQGLEFLIYFQGNSAPDKSGLPSDRFSAERTGGSVSTLTIQRTQQEDSAVYLCASSLFGGPRYTTDTQYFGPGTRLTVL.

This clonotype was picked up a small number of times. The chain recombines TRBV7-9 with TRBJ1-2, with 7 nucleotides matching TRBD1. J was trimmed by 4 bases and V by 1 base; bases with no gene match: 3. Germline V gene lookup returns CDR1 SEHNR and CDR2 FQNEAQ (reference sequence). CDR3 length: 14 amino acids. The CDR3 loop reads CASSLENRGYGYTF. The CDR3 coding sequence is TGTGCCAGCAGCTTAGAGAACAGGGGCTATGGCTACACCTTC.

This chain joins TRBV18 and TRBJ2-1; 14 bases map to TRBD2. Germline CDR1 reads KGHSH; CDR2 reads LQKENI. The CDR3 consists of 17 residues. Germline trimming cut 6 bases from V and 1 base from J; bases unmatched to any gene: 5. The DNA of the CDR3 is TGTGCCAGCTCCTCGGGACTAGCGGGGGTGTCCTACAATGAGCAGTTCTTC. It translates to CASSSGLAGVSYNEQFF.

This clonotype was counted only a few times. The chain carries TRBV7-2 and TRBJ2-4; 9 bases agree with TRBD2. The V and J ends lost 1 base and 6 bases, in that order; junction bases with no gene match: 4. Germline V lookup: CDR1 SGHTA, CDR2 FQGNSA. CDR3 length equals 15 residues. CDR3 in amino acids: CASSLGLAGRNIQYF. The CDR3 DNA is TGTGCCAGCAGCTTAGGCCTAGCGGGGAGAAACATTCAGTACTTC.

The V gene is TRBV6-5, the J gene TRBJ2-7, with D possibly matching TRBD2 (5 bases). Trimming pared 7 bases from V and 2 bases from J, leaving 18 bases between. Germline V gene data show CDR1 as MNHEY and CDR2 as SVGAGI. The CDR3 covers 15 residues. CDR3 DNA sequence: TGTGCCAGCAAGAGGGCTAGGGTGAGGACCTACGAGCAGTACTTC. Translated, it gives CASKRARVRTYEQYF.

The CDR3 reads CASSLNGLAGYEGFF. As DNA, the CDR3 is TGTGCCAGCAGTTTAAATGGACTAGCGGGGTATGAGGGGTTCTTC. V usage is TRBV6-2 or TRBV6-3 and J usage is TRBJ2-1, with 12 bases identical to TRBD2. The V and J ends lost 4 bases and 15 bases, in that order; junction bases with no gene match: 13. From germline, CDR1 is MNHEY and CDR2 SVGEGT. There are 15 residues in the CDR3.

J is TRBJ2-7 and V is TRBV7-2; D gene uncertain. The CDR3 sequence is 13 residues long. From germline, CDR1 is SGHTA and CDR2 FQGNSA. Deletions cut 1 base from V and 3 bases from J, with 7 bases between. CDR3 in amino acids: CASSLGQNYEQYF. The CDR3 nucleotides read TGTGCCAGCAGCTTAGGCCAGAACTACGAGCAGTACTTC.

The chain employs TRBV5-1 and TRBJ1-5; D call uncertain. The CDR3 has 14 residues. Germline V lookup: CDR1 SGHRS, CDR2 YFSETQ. V was shortened by 3 bases and J by 5 bases, with 12 bases between the two germline ends. CDR3 residues: CASSYSGLDQPQHF. CDR3 nucleotide sequence: TGCGCCAGCAGCTACAGTGGGCTCGATCAGCCCCAGCATTTT. Complete variable domain (other parts from reference TRBV5-1 and TRBJ1-5): KAGVTQTPRYLIKTRGQQVTLSCSPISGHRSVSWYQQTPGQGLQFLFEYFSETQRNKGNFPGRFSGRQFSNSRSEMNVSTLELGDSALYLCASSYSGLDQPQHFGDGTRLSIL.

The table lists this clonotype with many counts. The chain is built from TRBV30 and TRBJ1-5; D is possibly TRBD1 (6 bases). Germline assignment: CDR1 GTSNPN and CDR2 SVGIG (reference sequence). The CDR3 spans 14 residues. The V gene lost 1 base and the J gene lost 7 bases, with 14 bases spanning the gap. For the CDR3, the DNA is TGTGCCTGGAGTGAAGGGGGACCGGGCCAGCCCCAGCATTTT. Amino acids: CAWSEGGPGQPQHF.

This clonotype came up many times. This sequence joins TRBV12-3 or TRBV12-4 and TRBJ2-3; 8 bases align to TRBD2. This CDR3 comprises 15 residues. J gave up 5 bases and V 3 bases, and 7 bases lay outside the gene matches. The CDR3 DNA follows: TGTGCCAGCAGTTTTCTGGCGGGGGGACTAGATACGCAGTATTTT. It codes for CASSFLAGGLDTQYF.

This clonotype was observed a handful of times. This chain uses TRBV7-9 with TRBJ1-2; D unclear. The V end lost 1 base, the J end lost 5 bases, and 11 bases lay between the germline ends. Germline CDR1 reads SEHNR; CDR2 reads FQNEAQ (reference sequence). The CDR3 length is 14 residues. The CDR3 sequence: CASSLEDWVYGYTF. The DNA of the CDR3 is TGTGCCAGCAGCTTAGAAGATTGGGTGTATGGCTACACCTTC.

This clonotype has only a few counts. This chain uses TRBV6-2 or TRBV6-3 with TRBJ2-1; a possible D gene is TRBD1 (6 bases). The CDR3 length is 16 residues. Germline CDR1 reads MNHEY; CDR2 reads SVGEGT. V was trimmed by 2 bases and J by 0 bases, leaving 11 bases between them. The DNA for the CDR3 is TGTGCCAGCAGTTACACGGGACAAACCTCCTACAATGAGCAGTTCTTC. This translates into CASSYTGQTSYNEQFF.

The J gene is TRBJ2-3, the V gene TRBV4-2; D is unresolved. Germline V gene lookup returns CDR1 LGHNA and CDR2 YNFKEQ. This CDR3 is built from 14 residues. Trimming shortened V by 1 base and J by 2 bases, and 7 bases separated the two germline ends. CDR3 nucleotides: TGTGCCAGCAGCCAAGTGTCCACCACAGATACGCAGTATTTT. It encodes CASSQVSTTDTQYF.

This clonotype was seen at least ten times. The J gene is TRBJ1-5, the V gene TRBV10-3; the D gene is possibly TRBD1 (5 bases). Germline loops: CDR1 ENHRY, CDR2 SYGVKD. This CDR3 is 14 amino acids long. V was shortened by 7 bases and J by 6 bases, with 16 bases between the two germline ends. The CDR3 spells CAINSREFGQPQHF. The CDR3 DNA reads TGTGCCATCAATAGCAGGGAATTCGGTCAGCCCCAGCATTTT.

This clonotype came up a few times. This rearrangement joins TRBV7-9 to TRBJ2-7, with D possibly TRBD2 on 6 matching bases. This CDR3 has 15 residues. V lost 5 bases to trimming and J lost 3 bases, with 17 bases between them. The V gene's germline CDR1 is SEHNR and CDR2 FQNEAQ (reference sequence). The CDR3 sequence is CASSPALTGVYEQYF. CDR3 sequence (DNA): TGTGCCAGCAGCCCCGCCCTCACGGGGGTCTACGAGCAGTACTTC.

This clonotype appeared many times. V gene TRBV28 combines with J gene TRBJ1-5, with D possibly being TRBD1 (5 bases). CDR1 is MDHEN, CDR2 SYDVKM, per germline. CDR3 size: 15 residues. Between the trimmed V and J ends, which lost 7 bases and 3 bases, there was a span of 16 bases. The CDR3 reads CASKPPGIYNQPQHF. For the CDR3, the DNA is TGTGCCAGCAAGCCTCCAGGGATTTACAATCAGCCCCAGCATTTT. The variable domain in full, with the rest retrieved from reference TRBV28 and TRBJ1-5, is DVKVTQSSRYLVKRTGEKVFLECVQDMDHENMFWYRQDPGLGLRLIYFSYDVKMKEKGDIPEGYSVSREKKERFSLILESASTNQTSMYLCASKPPGIYNQPQHFGDGTRLSIL.

Worth noting for this clonotype: A clone one base away is much larger, so this may be a read error. The rearrangement uses TRBV7-2 and TRBJ2-3, with a tentative D call TRBD2 (7 bases). The V gene's germline CDR1 is SGHTA and CDR2 FQGNSA. The CDR3 has 14 amino acids. Trimming cost V 6 bases and J 7 bases, with 17 bases left between them. The CDR3 reads CASRPSAGTNTQYF. The CDR3 bases are TGTGCCAGCAGGCCGTCAGCGGGGACAAATACGCAGTATTTT.

In its sample, this clonotype was seen once. This chain uses TRBV27 with TRBJ2-4; D remains unclear. Germline loops: CDR1 MNHEY, CDR2 SMNVEV (reference sequence). CDR3 length: 16 residues. V was shortened by 4 bases and J by 0 bases, with 13 bases between the two germline ends. The CDR3 here is CASSSTFFLAKNIQYF. The CDR3 nucleotides read TGTGCCAGCAGTTCGACCTTTTTCTTAGCCAAAAACATTCAGTACTTC.

This clonotype appeared many times. This chain uses TRBV11-2 with TRBJ2-3, with D hard to call. Per the germline V gene, CDR1 is SGHAT and CDR2 is FQNNGV. Trimming took 6 bases from V and 3 from J, leaving 4 bases between them. CDR3 size: 11 residues. The CDR3 loop reads CASRRTDTQYF. In nucleotides, the CDR3 is TGTGCCAGCAGGAGGACAGATACGCAGTATTTT.

The V gene is TRBV4-1, the J gene TRBJ2-3, with a weak D call TRBD1 (6 bases). Looked up from germline, CDR1 is MGHRA and CDR2 is YSYEKL. This CDR3 spans 13 amino acids. Trimming cost V 2 bases and J 3 bases, with 6 bases left between them. This chain's CDR3 is CASSQQGTDTQYF. The CDR3 nucleotides read TGCGCCAGCAGCCAACAGGGGACAGATACGCAGTATTTT.

This clonotype was seen many times. The V and J genes are TRBV2 and TRBJ2-2; a possible D gene is TRBD1 (6 bases). V was trimmed by 6 bases and J by 3 bases, leaving 14 bases between them. Germline V CDR1 and CDR2: SNHLY, FYNNEI. CDR3 length equals 15 residues. CDR3 sequence reads: CASSSGVSDTGELFF. The CDR3 DNA reads TGTGCCAGCAGCTCAGGGGTTTCGGACACCGGGGAGCTGTTTTTT.

To note about this clonotype: It may be a read error: a sequence one base away is much more abundant. This chain links TRBV11-2 with TRBJ2-4, with D perhaps TRBD1 or TRBD2 (5 bases each). V gave up 1 base and J gave up 10 bases, with 8 bases separating them. Germline V gene data show CDR1 as SGHAT and CDR2 as FQNNGV. The CDR3 consists of 12 residues. The CDR3 DNA reads as TGTGCCAGCAGCTTAGCGGGGCTGATTCAGTACTTC. This sequence encodes CASSLAGLIQYF.

This clonotype was counted only a few times. The chain recombines TRBV5-4 with TRBJ2-3; TRBD1 agrees at 7 bases. J gave up 2 bases and V 3 bases, and 6 bases lay outside the gene matches. Germline values: CDR1 SGHNT, CDR2 YYREEE (reference sequence). This CDR3 comprises 15 residues. CDR3 protein: CASSSDRENTDTQYF. Here the CDR3 DNA reads TGTGCCAGCAGCTCAGACAGGGAAAACACAGATACGCAGTATTTT.

This chain connects TRBV2 to TRBJ2-3; 9 positions match TRBD2. CDR3 length equals 15 residues. CDR1 SNHLY and CDR2 FYNNEI come from the germline V gene. Trimming cost V 6 bases and J 3 bases; bases outside gene matches: 7. Here the CDR3 reads CASSAGSGGTDTQYF. The CDR3 DNA reads as TGTGCCAGCAGCGCCGGGAGCGGGGGGACAGATACGCAGTATTTT.